These 5 T cell receptor beta chains share one sample of origin, sequenced in a study of blood T cell repertoires in COVID-19. Produced via immunoSEQ multiplex PCR; TCRdb's table is partial and in-frame only. Here the sample spans about 140,000 clones, about 90% being singletons. The sequencing sample was made of peripheral blood. The source is a woman aged 55-69 years with acute or convalescent COVID-19.

The V gene is TRBV11-2, the J gene TRBJ2-5; D perhaps matches TRBD1 (6 bases). CDR3 length: 15 residues. V lost 4 bases and J lost 4, with 16 bases in between. Germline CDR1 SGHAT, CDR2 FQNNGV. CDR3 bases: TGTGCCAGCAGCTCCTTAGAAGGGGGATTAGAGACCCAGTACTTC. Translated, it gives CASSSLEGGLETQYF. Full variable domain (rest looked up from reference TRBV11-2 and TRBJ2-5): EAGVAQSPRYKIIEKRQSVAFWCNPISGHATLYWYQQILGQGPKLLIQFQNNGVVDDSQLPKDRFSAERLKGVDSTLKIQPAKLEDSAVYLCASSSLEGGLETQYFGPGTRLLVL.

The chain's CDR3 is CASPPGTGVYKMRNTEAFF. DNA for the CDR3: TGTGCCAGCCCCCCCGGGACAGGGGTTTATAAAATGCGGAACACTGAAGCTTTCTTT. The V and J genes are TRBV19 and TRBJ1-1, with 10 bases fitting TRBD1. The V gene end was trimmed by 9 bases and the J gene end by 1 base; junction bases not matched to a gene: 20. Germline CDR1 LNHDA, CDR2 SQIVND (reference sequence). This CDR3 has 19 residues.

The gene calls are TRBV6-5 and TRBJ1-6, with 7 bases matching TRBD1. Per the germline V gene, CDR1 is MNHEY and CDR2 is SVGAGI. The CDR3 totals 15 residues. V trimming: 8 bases; J trimming: 10 bases; junction bases outside the gene matches: 14. The CDR3 loop is CASRRTGQVGSPLHF. The CDR3 DNA sequence: TGTGCCAGCCGTAGGACCGGACAGGTGGGATCACCCCTCCACTTT.

This chain connects TRBV15 to TRBJ2-7, with TRBD1 as a possible D gene (6 bases). The CDR3 contains 16 residues. V was clipped by 0 bases and J by 0 bases, with 12 bases between them. CDR1 and CDR2 (germline): LNHNV, YYDKDF (reference sequence). The chain's CDR3 is CATSRDGGLGSYEQYF. The CDR3 coding sequence is TGTGCCACCAGCAGAGATGGGGGCCTCGGCTCCTACGAGCAGTACTTC.

This chain uses TRBV6-5 with TRBJ2-2; no firm D call. This CDR3 has 12 amino acids. The V end lost 7 bases, the J end lost 4 bases, and 7 bases lay between the germline ends. The germline V gene has CDR1 MNHEY and CDR2 SVGAGI. The CDR3 bases are TGTGCCAGCACCAGAGGCACCGGGGAGCTGTTTTTT. Residues: CASTRGTGELFF.